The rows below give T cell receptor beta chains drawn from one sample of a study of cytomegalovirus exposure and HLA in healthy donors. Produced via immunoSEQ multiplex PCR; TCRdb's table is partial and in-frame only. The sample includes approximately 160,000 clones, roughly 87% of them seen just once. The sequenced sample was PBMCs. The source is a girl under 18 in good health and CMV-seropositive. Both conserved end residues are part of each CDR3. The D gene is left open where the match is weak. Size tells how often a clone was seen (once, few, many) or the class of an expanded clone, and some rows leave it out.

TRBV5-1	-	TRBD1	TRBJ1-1	TGCGCCAGCAGCTTGTTAAGGGGGCGAGTCACTGAAGCTTTCTTT	CASSLLRGRVTEAFF
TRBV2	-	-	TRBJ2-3	TGTGCCAGCCTCCGAGCGGGCGGCACAGATACGCAGTATTTT	CASLRAGGTDTQYF
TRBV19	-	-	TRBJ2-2	TGTGCCATGGGGGGGCAGGGAGGCACCGGGGAGCTGTTTTTT	CAMGGQGGTGELFF
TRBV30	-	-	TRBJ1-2	TGTGCCTGGAGCGCAGGGGCTGATGGCTACACCTTC	CAWSAGADGYTF
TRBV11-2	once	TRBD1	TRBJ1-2	TGTGCCAGCAGCTTAGGGGACAGCTATAACTATGGCTACACCTTC	CASSLGDSYNYGYTF
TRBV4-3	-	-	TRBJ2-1	TGCGCCAGCAGCCAAGATCTTACAGGGCGGCATGAGCAGTTCTTC	CASSQDLTGRHEQFF
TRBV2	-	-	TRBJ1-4	TGTGCCAGCAGACAACAGGGCGTCGGGGAAAAACTGTTTTTT	CASRQQGVGEKLFF
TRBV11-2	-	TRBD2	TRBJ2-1	TGTGCCAGCAGACGGACTAGCGGGAGAATCACCTACAATGAGCAGTTCTTC	CASRRTSGRITYNEQFF
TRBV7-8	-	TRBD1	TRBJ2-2	TGTGCCAGCAGCCGTTGGGACAGGGGGGACACCGGGGAGCTGTTTTTT	CASSRWDRGDTGELFF
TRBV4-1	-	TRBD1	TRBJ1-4	TGCGCCAGCAGCCCCCAGCCAGGGGGTACAACTAATGAAAAACTGTTTTTT	CASSPQPGGTTNEKLFF
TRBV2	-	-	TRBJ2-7	TGTGCCAGCAGTGGGAGGATCCACGAGCAGTACTTC	CASSGRIHEQYF
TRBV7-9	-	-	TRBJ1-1	TGTTCCAGCAGCTTAGGTGTTATCCAGGTATCATGGAACACTGAAGCTTTCTTT	CSSSLGVIQVSWNTEAFF
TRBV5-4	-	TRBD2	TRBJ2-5	TGTGCCAGCAGCGGGGGGAGGGGTCGGGGTGCGGGGGAGACCCAGTACTTC	CASSGGRGRGAGETQYF
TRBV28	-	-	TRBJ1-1	TGTGCCAGCAGGGGGATGGACACAGGAAGGGACACTGAAGCTTTCTTT	CASRGMDTGRDTEAFF
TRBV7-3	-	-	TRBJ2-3	TGTGCCAGCAGCTCGGACTGGAGCACAGATACGCAGTATTTT	CASSSDWSTDTQYF
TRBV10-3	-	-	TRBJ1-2	TGTGCCATCAATTCGGGGGGGGGCCAAGGCTACACCTTC	CAINSGGGQGYTF
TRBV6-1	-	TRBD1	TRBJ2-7	TGTGCCAGCAGTAGGACAGGGGGCGCCTCCTACGAGCAGTACTTC	CASSRTGGASYEQYF
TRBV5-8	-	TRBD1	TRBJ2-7	TGTGCCAGCAGCTGGACAGGGACCCGAGAGCAGTACTTC	CASSWTGTREQYF
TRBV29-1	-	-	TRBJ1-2	TGCAGCGTTCAGATAAGAAATGGCTACACCTTC	CSVQIRNGYTF
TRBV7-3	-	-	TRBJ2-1	TGTGCCAGCAGCGACAATAGCGGATACAATGAGCAGTTCTTC	CASSDNSGYNEQFF
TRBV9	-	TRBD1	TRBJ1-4	TGTGCCAGCAGCGTAGTGGGGACAGGGGCAGCGAAACTGTTTTTT	CASSVVGTGAAKLFF
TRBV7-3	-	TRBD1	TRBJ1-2	TGTGCCAGCAGCCGAGACAGGGATTATGGCTACACCTTC	CASSRDRDYGYTF
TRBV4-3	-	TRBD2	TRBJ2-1	TGCGCCAGCAGCCAAGAGGTAGTCGGGGGGTTAGGTGAGCAGTTCTTC	CASSQEVVGGLGEQFF
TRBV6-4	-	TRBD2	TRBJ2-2	TGTGCCAGCAGTGACGGACTAGCGGGGGACACCGGGGAGCTGTTTTTT	CASSDGLAGDTGELFF
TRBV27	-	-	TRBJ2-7	TGTGCCAGCAGTTTTTCCGGCAGGGACTACGAGCAGTACTTC	CASSFSGRDYEQYF